A selection of T cell receptor beta chains follows, all from one sample in a study of CD8 T cells in Susac syndrome. TCRdb re-called the immunoSEQ multiplex PCR reads with MiXCR, one entry per CDR3 protein. Found here are about 160,000 distinct CDR3 sequences, roughly 94% of them singletons; the top ten hold about 0.1%. The sample taken for sequencing was CD4+ T cells from PBMCs. The source of these receptors is a human donor with multiple sclerosis. CDR3s include the opening cysteine and the closing phenylalanine or tryptophan. D genes are given only for firm matches. Rows may omit the clone size; those that give it use once, few, many or a size class.

v_gene	abundance	j_gene	d_gene	CDR3aa	CDR3nt
TRBV4-3	.	TRBJ2-5	.	CASSQDWTQETQYF	TGCGCCAGCAGCCAAGATTGGACTCAAGAGACCCAGTACTTC
TRBV24-1	.	TRBJ2-1	TRBD1	CATSDFVGTVRNEQFF	TGTGCCACCAGTGATTTCGTCGGGACAGTAAGGAATGAGCAGTTCTTC
TRBV7-9	.	TRBJ2-7	.	CASSLVDEQYF	TGTGCCAGCAGCTTAGTCGACGAGCAGTACTTC
TRBV7-6	.	TRBJ2-1	.	CASSPRRNEQFF	TGTGCCAGCAGCCCGCGCCGGAATGAGCAGTTCTTC
TRBV7-2	.	TRBJ2-2	TRBD2	CASSRTSAYTGELFF	TGTGCCAGCAGCCGGACTAGCGCCTACACCGGGGAGCTGTTTTTT
TRBV20-1	.	TRBJ1-2	TRBD1	CSAGQGYGYTF	TGCAGTGCCGGACAGGGCTATGGCTACACCTTC
TRBV30	.	TRBJ1-1	.	CAWSGTRHTEAFF	TGTGCCTGGAGTGGAACGAGGCACACTGAAGCTTTCTTT
TRBV3-1	.	TRBJ2-1	.	CASSSLNEQFF	TGTGCCAGCAGCTCTTTAAATGAGCAGTTCTTC
TRBV12-3/TRBV12-4	.	TRBJ1-2	.	CASSFYKWGEFGYTF	TGTGCCAGCAGTTTCTATAAATGGGGCGAGTTTGGCTACACCTTC
TRBV30	.	TRBJ2-1	TRBD1	CAWRKKGQGGNEQFF	TGTGCCTGGAGAAAAAAAGGACAGGGAGGCAATGAGCAGTTCTTC
TRBV20-1	.	TRBJ1-1	.	CSAEGDTEAFF	TGCAGTGCTGAGGGGGACACTGAAGCTTTCTTT
TRBV6-5	.	TRBJ1-5	.	CASKGQSNQPQHF	TGTGCCAGCAAAGGACAGAGCAATCAGCCCCAGCATTTT
TRBV19	.	TRBJ1-1	.	CASKRGLLMNTEAFF	TGTGCCAGTAAAAGGGGACTCCTAATGAACACTGAAGCTTTCTTT
TRBV6-1	.	TRBJ2-5	TRBD2	CASRRGLAGGIQETQYF	TGTGCCAGCAGGCGGGGACTAGCGGGAGGCATCCAAGAGACCCAGTACTTC
TRBV12-3/TRBV12-4	.	TRBJ1-2	TRBD1	CASSINRDRTNYGYTF	TGTGCCAGCAGTATCAATCGGGACAGAACTAACTATGGCTACACCTTC
TRBV5-6	few	TRBJ1-1	.	CASSLRGANTEAFF	TGTGCCAGCAGCTTGAGGGGCGCGAACACTGAAGCTTTCTTT
TRBV20-1	.	TRBJ2-3	TRBD2	CSARRLAGGDTQYF	TGCAGTGCTAGGAGACTAGCGGGAGGAGATACGCAGTATTTT
TRBV5-1	.	TRBJ2-3	TRBD1	CASSMRGTGVGDTQYF	TGCGCCAGCAGCATGCGGGGGACAGGGGTTGGAGATACGCAGTATTTT
TRBV7-9	.	TRBJ2-7	TRBD2	CASSGGGGSYEQYF	TGTGCCAGCAGCGGCGGGGGTGGCAGTTACGAGCAGTACTTC
TRBV5-1	.	TRBJ2-1	.	CASSLGPPPNEQFF	TGCGCCAGCAGCTTGGGCCCCCCACCCAATGAGCAGTTCTTC
TRBV30	.	TRBJ2-2	TRBD1	CAWSAKPGQGTGELFF	TGTGCCTGGAGTGCCAAACCGGGACAGGGGACCGGGGAGCTGTTTTTT
TRBV3-1	.	TRBJ1-2	.	CASSQARGLNYGYTF	TGTGCCAGCAGCCAAGCGCGTGGCCTTAACTATGGCTACACCTTC
TRBV9	.	TRBJ1-2	.	CASSAWYGYTF	TGTGCCAGCAGCGCCTGGTATGGCTACACCTTC
TRBV6-5	.	TRBJ2-3	.	CASSYSNGGEDTQYF	TGTGCCAGCAGTTACTCTAACGGAGGGGAAGATACGCAGTATTTT
TRBV29-1	.	TRBJ1-3	.	CSVTGTLGNTIYF	TGCAGCGTTACCGGGACCTTAGGAAACACCATATATTTT
TRBV12-3/TRBV12-4	.	TRBJ2-6	.	CASSFLTGANVLTF	TGTGCCAGCAGTTTTCTGACCGGGGCCAACGTCCTGACTTTC
TRBV6-2/TRBV6-3	.	TRBJ2-7	TRBD2	CASRRLAGEYEQYF	TGTGCCAGCAGACGACTAGCGGGAGAGTACGAGCAGTACTTC
TRBV27	.	TRBJ1-5	.	CASSNDRPSNQPQHF	TGTGCCAGCAGTAACGACAGGCCCTCCAATCAGCCCCAGCATTTT
TRBV9	.	TRBJ2-3	.	CASSPTAFGTTDTQYF	TGTGCCAGCAGCCCCACCGCGTTTGGAACCACAGATACGCAGTATTTT
TRBV6-6	.	TRBJ2-4	.	CASVGDIQYF	TGTGCCAGCGTAGGGGACATTCAGTACTTC
TRBV3-1	.	TRBJ2-3	.	CASSPPGRSPSQDTQYF	TGTGCCAGCAGCCCTCCCGGACGTTCACCCTCCCAAGATACGCAGTATTTT
TRBV30	.	TRBJ2-5	TRBD2	CAWSGLAGGQETQYF	TGTGCCTGGAGTGGGCTAGCGGGAGGCCAAGAGACCCAGTACTTC
TRBV10-3	.	TRBJ1-1	.	CAISDGGALRGEAFF	TGTGCCATCAGTGATGGGGGGGCCCTTCGGGGTGAAGCTTTCTTT
TRBV5-1	.	TRBJ1-1	TRBD1	CASSPSGGFTEAFF	TGCGCCAGCAGCCCCTCAGGGGGGTTCACTGAAGCTTTCTTT
TRBV12-3/TRBV12-4	.	TRBJ2-7	.	CASKRDAQGLEQYF	TGTGCCAGCAAACGGGACGCCCAGGGGCTCGAGCAGTACTTC
TRBV7-9	.	TRBJ2-4	.	CASSQSGENIQYF	TGTGCCAGCAGCCAAAGTGGGGAAAACATTCAGTACTTC
TRBV5-6	.	TRBJ1-2	.	CASSSLQGTRGYTF	TGTGCCAGCAGCTCGCTACAGGGAACGAGGGGCTACACCTTC
TRBV12-3/TRBV12-4	once	TRBJ2-2	.	CASTLTVSELFF	TGTGCCAGCACCCTGACAGTCTCGGAGCTGTTTTTT
TRBV6-5	once	TRBJ1-1	.	CASSPGSPEAFF	TGTGCCAGCAGTCCAGGGAGTCCAGAAGCTTTCTTT
TRBV28	.	TRBJ2-7	.	CASSFYAEQYF	TGTGCCAGCAGTTTTTATGCCGAGCAGTACTTC
TRBV7-2	.	TRBJ1-4	.	CASSLAPPEKLFF	TGTGCCAGCAGCTTAGCGCCTCCTGAAAAACTGTTTTTT
TRBV5-6	.	TRBJ1-1	.	CASSLVGWTSNTEAFF	TGTGCCAGCAGCTTGGTCGGTTGGACGTCGAACACTGAAGCTTTCTTT
TRBV19	.	TRBJ1-5	TRBD1	CASGQDPRRNQPQHF	TGTGCCAGTGGACAGGACCCTCGGCGCAATCAGCCCCAGCATTTT
TRBV6-6	once	TRBJ2-7	TRBD2	CASSGVASGSDEQYF	TGTGCCAGCAGTGGGGTGGCTAGCGGGAGTGACGAGCAGTACTTC
TRBV27	.	TRBJ2-7	.	CASSQSRLRYEQYF	TGTGCCAGCAGTCAGAGCCGACTGCGCTACGAGCAGTACTTC
TRBV5-1	.	TRBJ1-4	.	CASSLGTAGEKLFF	TGCGCCAGCAGCTTGGGGACGGCCGGAGAAAAACTGTTTTTT
TRBV12-3/TRBV12-4	.	TRBJ1-4	TRBD1	CASCPGQGSEKLFF	TGTGCCAGCTGCCCGGGACAGGGATCTGAAAAACTGTTTTTT
TRBV28	.	TRBJ1-2	.	CASRRQDSRYGYTF	TGTGCCAGCAGACGTCAAGACAGTCGCTATGGCTACACCTTC
TRBV24-1	.	TRBJ2-5	.	CATSDQASRETQYF	TGTGCCACCAGTGACCAGGCTTCGAGGGAGACCCAGTACTTC
TRBV27	.	TRBJ2-5	.	CASSRREQETQYF	TGTGCCAGCAGTCGGCGGGAACAAGAGACCCAGTACTTC
TRBV20-1	.	TRBJ2-7	.	CSALTDGGSESYEQYF	TGCAGTGCCCTAACCGACGGGGGATCGGAATCCTACGAGCAGTACTTC
TRBV30	.	TRBJ2-7	TRBD1	CAWKRDSSYEQYF	TGTGCCTGGAAAAGGGACAGCTCCTACGAGCAGTACTTC
TRBV6-5	once	TRBJ1-2	.	CAIRTVYGYTF	TGTGCCATTCGCACGGTCTATGGCTACACCTTC
TRBV5-1	.	TRBJ2-5	.	CASSLVGNQETQYF	TGCGCCAGCAGCTTGGTAGGAAACCAAGAGACCCAGTACTTC